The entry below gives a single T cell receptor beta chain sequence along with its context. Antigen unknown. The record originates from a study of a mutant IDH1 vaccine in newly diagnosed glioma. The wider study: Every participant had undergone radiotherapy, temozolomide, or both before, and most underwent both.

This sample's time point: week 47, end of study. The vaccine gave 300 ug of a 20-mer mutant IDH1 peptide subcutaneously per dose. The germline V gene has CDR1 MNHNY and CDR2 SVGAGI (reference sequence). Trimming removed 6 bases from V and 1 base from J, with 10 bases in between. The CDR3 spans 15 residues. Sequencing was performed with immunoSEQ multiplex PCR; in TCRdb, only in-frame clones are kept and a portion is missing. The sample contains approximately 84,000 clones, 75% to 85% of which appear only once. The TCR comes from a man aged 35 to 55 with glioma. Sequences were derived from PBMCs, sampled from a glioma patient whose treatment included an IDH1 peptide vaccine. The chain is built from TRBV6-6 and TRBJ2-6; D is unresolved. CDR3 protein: CASRSINSGANVLTF. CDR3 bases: TGTGCCAGCAGGTCAATCAATTCTGGGGCCAACGTCCTGACTTTC.